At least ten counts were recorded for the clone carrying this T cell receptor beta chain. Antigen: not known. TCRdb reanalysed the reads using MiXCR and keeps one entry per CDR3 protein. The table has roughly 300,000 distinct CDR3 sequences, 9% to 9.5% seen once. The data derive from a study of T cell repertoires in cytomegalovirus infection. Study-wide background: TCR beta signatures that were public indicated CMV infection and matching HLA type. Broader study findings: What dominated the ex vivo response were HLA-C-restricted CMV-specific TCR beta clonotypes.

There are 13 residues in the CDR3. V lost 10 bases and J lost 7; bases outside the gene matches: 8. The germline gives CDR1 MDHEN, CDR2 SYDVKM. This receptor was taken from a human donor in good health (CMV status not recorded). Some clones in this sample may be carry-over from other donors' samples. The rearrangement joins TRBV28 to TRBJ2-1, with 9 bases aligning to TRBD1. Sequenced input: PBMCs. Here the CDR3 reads CAIWDRVVNEQFF. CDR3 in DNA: TGTGCCATCTGGGACAGGGTCGTAAATGAGCAGTTCTTC. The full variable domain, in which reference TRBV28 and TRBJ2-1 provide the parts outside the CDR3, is DVKVTQSSRYLVKRTGEKVFLECVQDMDHENMFWYRQDPGLGLRLIYFSYDVKMKEKGDIPEGYSVSREKKERFSLILESASTNQTSMYLCAIWDRVVNEQFFGPGTRLTVL.